The rows below give T cell receptor beta chains drawn from one sample of a study of T cell responses to AZD1222 COVID-19 vaccine. Only in-frame clones appear in the TCRdb table, and some are missing; sequencing was by immunoSEQ multiplex PCR. The sample lists approximately 50,000 clones, less than 90% occurring once. Sequences were derived from peripheral blood, sampled 28 days after the second AZD1222 dose. The source is an adult who received the AZD1222 COVID-19 vaccine. Both conserved end residues are part of each CDR3. D genes are given only for firm matches. Size tells how often a clone was seen (once, few, many) or the class of an expanded clone, and some rows leave it out.

V gene	D gene	clone size	J gene	CDR3 DNA	CDR3 protein
TRBV5-1	TRBD1	.	TRBJ2-7	TGCGCCAGCACCCAAACAGGGGCCACCCCCGAGCAGTACTTC	CASTQTGATPEQYF
TRBV7-3	TRBD1	.	TRBJ1-2	TGTGCCAGCAGTCGGGGACAGGGAAACTATGGCTACACCTTC	CASSRGQGNYGYTF
TRBV24-1	.	.	TRBJ1-5	TGTGCCACCAGTGATTCCGGCCCAGGGACATATCAGCCCCAGCATTTT	CATSDSGPGTYQPQHF
TRBV6-5	.	.	TRBJ1-6	TGTGCCAGCAGTTACCTTAATTCACCCCTCCACTTT	CASSYLNSPLHF
TRBV7-2	TRBD1	.	TRBJ2-1	TGTGCCAGCAGCTCCCACTCGACAGGGGTGGGTGAGCAGTTCTTC	CASSSHSTGVGEQFF
TRBV11-3	.	.	TRBJ2-2	TGTGCCAGCAGCTTCAGGGGAGCGGACACCGGGGAGCTGTTTTTT	CASSFRGADTGELFF
TRBV28	.	.	TRBJ1-1	TGTGCCAGCAGTTTAAACAGCAAAGCTTTCTTT	CASSLNSKAFF
TRBV6-5	TRBD1	.	TRBJ1-2	TGTGCCAGCAGTTATACAGACAGGGAGAGAGGCTACACCTTC	CASSYTDRERGYTF
TRBV6-5	.	.	TRBJ1-1	TGTGCCAGCAGCCCCCGCGTCCTCACTGAAGCTTTCTTT	CASSPRVLTEAFF
TRBV7-2	.	.	TRBJ1-1	TGTGCCAGCAGCTTATCCGGGTTGACTGAAGCTTTCTTT	CASSLSGLTEAFF
TRBV19	TRBD1	.	TRBJ1-2	TGTGCCAGTAGTATTACAGGGGGCAACTATGGCTACACCTTC	CASSITGGNYGYTF
TRBV24-1	.	.	TRBJ1-3	TGTGCCACCAGTGAACTGGACGGTTACTCTGGAAACACCATATATTTT	CATSELDGYSGNTIYF
TRBV28	.	.	TRBJ2-7	TGTGCCAGCAGTTTATCGGGGATCCCCTACGAGCAGTACTTC	CASSLSGIPYEQYF
TRBV7-2	.	.	TRBJ1-4	TGTGCCAGCAGCCCTCCGATGGGGGCGGGTGAAAAACTGTTTTTT	CASSPPMGAGEKLFF
TRBV28	.	once	TRBJ2-1	TGTGCCAGCAGTAGTAGGCGTGGGAGATACAATGAGCAGTTCTTC	CASSSRRGRYNEQFF
TRBV6-4	.	.	TRBJ1-2	TGTGCCAGCAGTCGCGACAGGAACTATGGCTACACCTTC	CASSRDRNYGYTF
TRBV5-8	.	.	TRBJ1-1	TGTGCCAGCAGCCCCTTAGGTGGAAGAGGAACTGAAGCTTTCTTT	CASSPLGGRGTEAFF
TRBV5-4	.	.	TRBJ2-7	TGTGCCAGCAGCAAGACAGGTTCCTACGAGCAGTACTTC	CASSKTGSYEQYF
TRBV29-1	.	.	TRBJ1-5	TGCAGCGTTTTGTCAGGGTCTAGCAATCAGCCCCAGCATTTT	CSVLSGSSNQPQHF
TRBV9	.	.	TRBJ2-7	TGTGCCAGCAGCGTTGATTTCCGGGACTCTTCCAAGTACTTC	CASSVDFRDSSKYF
TRBV5-4	.	.	TRBJ2-1	TGTGCCAGCAGCGCAACAGGATACAATGAGCAGTTCTTC	CASSATGYNEQFF
TRBV6-5	.	once	TRBJ1-5	TGTGCCAGCAGCCCCCACCCGTGGGAGGAGCAGCCCCAGCATTTT	CASSPHPWEEQPQHF
TRBV5-6	.	.	TRBJ2-7	TGTGCCAGCAGCTCGAGAGGCGGCTACGAGCAGTACTTC	CASSSRGGYEQYF
TRBV7-6	.	.	TRBJ2-2	TGTGCCAGCAGCTTAGAAAATCCAGGGTCGAACACCGGGGAGCTGTTTTTT	CASSLENPGSNTGELFF
TRBV5-4	.	few	TRBJ2-5	TGTGCCAGCAGCCTTCCCCATGCGCAAGAGACCCAGTACTTC	CASSLPHAQETQYF
TRBV2	.	.	TRBJ2-7	TGTGCCAGCAGTGAATCGGGCTACGAGCAGTACTTC	CASSESGYEQYF
TRBV2	.	few	TRBJ1-5	TGTGCCAGCAGTGTTTGGACCGAGGGCAATCAGCCCCAGCATTTT	CASSVWTEGNQPQHF
TRBV5-6	TRBD2	.	TRBJ2-2	TGTGCCAGCAGCTTGAAATTTGCTAGCGGGAACACCGGGGAGCTGTTTTTT	CASSLKFASGNTGELFF
TRBV10-3	.	.	TRBJ1-3	TGTGCCATCAGTGGAGCCGGGGGAAACACCATATATTTT	CAISGAGGNTIYF
TRBV6-5	.	few	TRBJ2-1	TGTGCCAGCAGTTTAGGATTTAGCAGTGAGCAGTTCTTC	CASSLGFSSEQFF
TRBV19	.	.	TRBJ1-5	TGTGCCAGTAGTTACCCGGACCTCTGGAATCAGCCCCAGCATTTT	CASSYPDLWNQPQHF
TRBV7-9	.	.	TRBJ2-7	TGTGCCAGCGCCTTCGTGGGTCCCCCCTACGAGCAGTACTTC	CASAFVGPPYEQYF
TRBV4-1	.	.	TRBJ2-7	TGCGCCAGCAGCCAAGATCAGAAGGCCACCTACGAGCAGTACTTC	CASSQDQKATYEQYF
TRBV7-9	.	once	TRBJ1-2	TGTGCCAGCAGCATCGGGGGCAACTATGGCTACACCTTC	CASSIGGNYGYTF
TRBV7-2	TRBD1	.	TRBJ2-7	TGTGCCAGCAGCTGGGGACAGGTCAGCTCCTACGAGCAGTACTTC	CASSWGQVSSYEQYF
TRBV27	TRBD1	.	TRBJ2-2	TGTGCCAGCAGTTTGAGGGGGCGGAACACCGGGGAGCTGTTTTTT	CASSLRGRNTGELFF
TRBV30	TRBD2	.	TRBJ2-2	TGTGCCTTGGGACTAGCGGGGGCCTACACCGGGGAGCTGTTTTTT	CALGLAGAYTGELFF
TRBV30	TRBD2	once	TRBJ2-2	TGTGCCTGGAGTGTAATGCGGGAGAGCGGGGAGCTGTTTTTT	CAWSVMRESGELFF
TRBV7-7	.	.	TRBJ2-2	TGTGCTAGCAGCTTATCGTACGGGGAGCTGTTTTTT	CASSLSYGELFF
TRBV6-5	.	once	TRBJ1-1	TGTGCCAGCAGATCACAGGGGAACACTGAAGCTTTCTTT	CASRSQGNTEAFF
TRBV11-2	.	.	TRBJ1-6	TGTGCCAGCAGCTTAGGTGTGGAGCTGAATTCACCCCTCCACTTT	CASSLGVELNSPLHF
TRBV6-2/TRBV6-3	TRBD1	.	TRBJ1-2	TGTGCCAGCAGCTGGGGACAGCCTAACTATGGCTACACCTTC	CASSWGQPNYGYTF
TRBV4-2	.	.	TRBJ1-1	TGTGCCAGCAGCCCCGTAGATAGGGAAGGCACTGAAGCTTTCTTT	CASSPVDREGTEAFF
TRBV5-1	.	.	TRBJ1-5	TGCGCCAGCAGCTTGGAAGGTCTAGTGGGCAATCAGCCCCAGCATTTT	CASSLEGLVGNQPQHF
TRBV6-6	.	.	TRBJ2-3	TGTGCCAGCAAATTTCGGGATACGCAGTATTTT	CASKFRDTQYF
TRBV7-2	.	few	TRBJ1-2	TGTGCCAGCAGCTTACGGGGCAGCTATAACTATGGCTACACCTTC	CASSLRGSYNYGYTF
TRBV15	.	.	TRBJ1-2	TGTGCCACCAGCAGAGAAGCTGGTGGGGCCTATGGCTACACCTTC	CATSREAGGAYGYTF
TRBV4-3	TRBD2	.	TRBJ2-7	TGCGCCAGCAGCCAAGAGTGGACGGGAGGCTACGAGCAGTACTTC	CASSQEWTGGYEQYF
TRBV4-2	TRBD2	medium-sized	TRBJ2-1	TGTGCCAGCAGCCAAGGTACTAGCGGTTCCTACAATGAGCAGTTCTTC	CASSQGTSGSYNEQFF
TRBV24-1	.	.	TRBJ2-7	TGTGCCACCAGTGATAACAGGGAGTACGAGCAGTACTTC	CATSDNREYEQYF
TRBV12-3/TRBV12-4	.	.	TRBJ1-5	TGTGCCAGCAGTTTGGGTAGTGGAACCCAGCATTTT	CASSLGSGTQHF
TRBV7-9	.	once	TRBJ1-2	TGTGCCAGCAGCTCAGGGGCGAACTATGGCTACACCTTC	CASSSGANYGYTF
TRBV11-3	.	.	TRBJ2-2	TGTGCCAGCAGCGAGGACAGAAGGGGCGGGGAGCTGTTTTTT	CASSEDRRGGELFF
TRBV24-1	TRBD1	.	TRBJ1-2	TGTGCCACCAGTGATGGGACAGGAAACTATGGCTACACCTTC	CATSDGTGNYGYTF
TRBV4-2	.	.	TRBJ1-5	TGTGCCAGCAGCCAAGATGTTGGGGGTACTCAGCCCCAGCATTTT	CASSQDVGGTQPQHF